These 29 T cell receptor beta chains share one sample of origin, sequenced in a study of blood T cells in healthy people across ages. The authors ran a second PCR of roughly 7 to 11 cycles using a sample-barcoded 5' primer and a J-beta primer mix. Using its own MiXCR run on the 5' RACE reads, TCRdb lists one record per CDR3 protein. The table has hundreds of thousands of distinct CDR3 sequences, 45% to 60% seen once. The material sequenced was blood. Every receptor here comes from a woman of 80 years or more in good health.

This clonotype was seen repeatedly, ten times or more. The CDR3 sequence: CASSLRVGAVEETQYF. The CDR3 nucleotides read TGTGCCAGCAGCCTACGTGTAGGGGCAGTGGAAGAGACCCAGTACTTC. The chain couples TRBV3-1 to TRBJ2-5, with a tentative D call TRBD1 (5 bases). CDR3 length equals 16 residues. Germline CDR1 reads LGHDT; CDR2 reads YNNKEL (reference sequence). Trimming took off 4 bases at V and 3 bases at J, with 18 bases between the two ends.

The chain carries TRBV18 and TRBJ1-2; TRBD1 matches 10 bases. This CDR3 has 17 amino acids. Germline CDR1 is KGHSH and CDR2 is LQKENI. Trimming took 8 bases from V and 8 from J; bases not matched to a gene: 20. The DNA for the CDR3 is TGTGCCAGCGCCCCAGGGCAGACAGGGGGCCTCCTATCAGGCTACACCTTC. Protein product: CASAPGQTGGLLSGYTF.

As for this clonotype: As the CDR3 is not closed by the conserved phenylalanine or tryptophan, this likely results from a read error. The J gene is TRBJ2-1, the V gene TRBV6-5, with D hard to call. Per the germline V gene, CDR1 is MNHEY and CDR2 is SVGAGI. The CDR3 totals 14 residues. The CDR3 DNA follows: TGTGCCTGCAGCCGCCTAAACCCCTACAATGAGCAGTTCGTC. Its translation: CACSRLNPYNEQFV.

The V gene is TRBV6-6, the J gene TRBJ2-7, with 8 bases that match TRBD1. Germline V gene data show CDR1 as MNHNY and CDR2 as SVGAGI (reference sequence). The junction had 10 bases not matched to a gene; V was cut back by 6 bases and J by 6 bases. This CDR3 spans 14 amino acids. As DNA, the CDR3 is TGTGCCAGCAGCCACGGACAGGGTGCGACCGAGCAGTACTTC. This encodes CASSHGQGATEQYF.

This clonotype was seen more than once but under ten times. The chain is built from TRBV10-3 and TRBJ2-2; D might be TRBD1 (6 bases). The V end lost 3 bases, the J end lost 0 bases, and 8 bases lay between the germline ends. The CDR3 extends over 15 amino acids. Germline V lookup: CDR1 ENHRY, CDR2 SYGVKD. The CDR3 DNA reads TGTGCCATCAGTGACTGGGGGCCGAACACCGGGGAGCTGTTTTTT. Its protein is CAISDWGPNTGELFF.

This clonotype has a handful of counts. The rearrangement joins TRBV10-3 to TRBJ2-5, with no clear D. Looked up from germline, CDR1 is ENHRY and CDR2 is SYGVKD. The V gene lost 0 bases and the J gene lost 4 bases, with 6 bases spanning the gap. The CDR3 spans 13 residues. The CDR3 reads CAISESTRETQYF. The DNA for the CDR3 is TGTGCCATCAGTGAGTCGACTCGAGAGACCCAGTACTTC.

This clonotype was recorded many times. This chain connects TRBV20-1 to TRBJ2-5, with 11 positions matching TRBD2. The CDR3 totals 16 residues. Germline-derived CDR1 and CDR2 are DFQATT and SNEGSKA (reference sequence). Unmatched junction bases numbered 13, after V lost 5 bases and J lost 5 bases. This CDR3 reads CSARTSGSWRGETQYF. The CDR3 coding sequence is TGCAGTGCTCGTACTAGCGGGAGTTGGCGGGGCGAGACCCAGTACTTC.

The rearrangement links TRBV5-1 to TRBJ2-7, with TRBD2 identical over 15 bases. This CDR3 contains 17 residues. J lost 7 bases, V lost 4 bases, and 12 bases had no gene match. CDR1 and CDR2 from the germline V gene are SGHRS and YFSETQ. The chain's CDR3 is CASSHGLAGGLLNEQYF. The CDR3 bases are TGCGCCAGCAGCCACGGACTAGCGGGAGGGCTTTTGAATGAGCAGTACTTC.

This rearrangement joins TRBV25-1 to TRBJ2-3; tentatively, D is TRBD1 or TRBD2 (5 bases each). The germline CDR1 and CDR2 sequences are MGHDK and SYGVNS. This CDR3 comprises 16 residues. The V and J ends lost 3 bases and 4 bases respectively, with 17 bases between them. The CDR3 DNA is TGTGCCAGCAGTGATTGGGACGGAGGCAGGTCAGATACGCAGTATTTT. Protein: CASSDWDGGRSDTQYF.

The CDR3 loop is CSARDWRGTDPKETQYF. CDR3 sequence (DNA): TGCAGTGCTAGAGATTGGAGGGGGACAGATCCTAAAGAGACCCAGTACTTC. This chain connects TRBV20-1 to TRBJ2-5; possible D gene TRBD1, 7 bases. Trimming cost V 0 bases and J 3 bases, with 20 bases left between them. Germline V gives CDR1 DFQATT, CDR2 SNEGSKA (reference sequence). The CDR3 length is 17 residues.

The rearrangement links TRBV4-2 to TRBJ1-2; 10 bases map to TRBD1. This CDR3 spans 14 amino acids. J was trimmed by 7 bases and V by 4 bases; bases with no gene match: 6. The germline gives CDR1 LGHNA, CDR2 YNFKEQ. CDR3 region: CASSLLGQGSGYTF. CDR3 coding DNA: TGTGCCAGCAGCCTATTGGGACAGGGGAGTGGCTACACCTTC.

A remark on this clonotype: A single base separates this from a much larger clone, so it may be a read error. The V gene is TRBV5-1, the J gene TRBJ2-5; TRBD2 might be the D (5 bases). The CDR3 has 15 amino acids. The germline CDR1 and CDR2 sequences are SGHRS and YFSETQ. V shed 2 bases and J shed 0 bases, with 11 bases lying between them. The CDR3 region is CASSFEGRNQETQYF. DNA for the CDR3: TGCGCCAGCAGCTTTGAGGGTCGGAACCAAGAGACCCAGTACTTC.

The CDR3 nucleotides are TGTGCCAGCAGCACACTAGCGGGGGAACTGTCAGATACGCAGTATTTT. Protein: CASSTLAGELSDTQYF. The chain links TRBV7-9 to TRBJ2-3; 11 bases map to TRBD2. After removal of 5 bases from V and 4 bases from J, the junction contained 8 bases not matched to a gene. The CDR3 is 16 amino acids. Germline CDR1 SEHNR, CDR2 FQNEAQ (reference sequence).

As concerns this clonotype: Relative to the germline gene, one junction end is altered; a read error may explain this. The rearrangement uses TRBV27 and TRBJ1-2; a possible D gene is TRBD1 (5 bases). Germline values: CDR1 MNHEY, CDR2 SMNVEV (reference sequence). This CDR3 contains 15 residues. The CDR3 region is CASSQSTGGGYGHTF. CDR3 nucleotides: TGTGCCAGCAGTCAATCGACCGGGGGTGGCTATGGCCACACCTTC.

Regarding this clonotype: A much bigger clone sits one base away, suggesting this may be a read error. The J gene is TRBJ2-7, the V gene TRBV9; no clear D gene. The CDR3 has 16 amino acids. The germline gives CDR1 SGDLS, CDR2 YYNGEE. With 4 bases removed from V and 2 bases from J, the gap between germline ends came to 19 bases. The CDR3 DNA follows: TGTGCCAGCAGCTTTACCCCAACTGGCGGAACCTACGAGCAGTACTTC. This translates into CASSFTPTGGTYEQYF.

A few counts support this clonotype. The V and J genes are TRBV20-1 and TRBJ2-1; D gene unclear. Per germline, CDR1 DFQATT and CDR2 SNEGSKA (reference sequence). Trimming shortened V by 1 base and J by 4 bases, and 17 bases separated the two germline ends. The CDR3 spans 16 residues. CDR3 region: CSARALRSGRYNEQFF. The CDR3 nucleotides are TGCAGTGCTAGAGCCCTTCGGTCCGGCAGATACAATGAGCAGTTCTTC.

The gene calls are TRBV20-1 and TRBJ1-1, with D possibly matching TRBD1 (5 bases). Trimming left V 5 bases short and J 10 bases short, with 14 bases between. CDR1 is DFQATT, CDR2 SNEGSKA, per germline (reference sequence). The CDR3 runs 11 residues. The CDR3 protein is CSAYSQEGAFF. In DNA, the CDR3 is TGCAGTGCTTACTCACAGGAGGGAGCTTTCTTT.

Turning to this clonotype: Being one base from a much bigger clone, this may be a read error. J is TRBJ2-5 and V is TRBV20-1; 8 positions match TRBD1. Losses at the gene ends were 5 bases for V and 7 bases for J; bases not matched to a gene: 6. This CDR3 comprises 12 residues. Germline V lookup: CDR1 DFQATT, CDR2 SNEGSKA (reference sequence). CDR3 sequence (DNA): TGCAGTGCTGGGGACAGGAGTCTGACCCAGTACTTC. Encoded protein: CSAGDRSLTQYF.

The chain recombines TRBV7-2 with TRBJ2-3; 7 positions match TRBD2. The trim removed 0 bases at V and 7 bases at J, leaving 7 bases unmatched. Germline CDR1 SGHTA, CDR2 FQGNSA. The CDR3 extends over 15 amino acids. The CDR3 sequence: CASSLAGGSLYTQYF. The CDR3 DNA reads TGTGCCAGCAGCTTAGCGGGAGGGAGTTTATATACGCAGTATTTT. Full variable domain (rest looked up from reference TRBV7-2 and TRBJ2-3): GAGVSQSPSNKVTEKGKDVELRCDPISGHTALYWYRQSLGQGLEFLIYFQGNSAPDKSGLPSDRFSAERTGGSVSTLTIQRTQQEDSAVYLCASSLAGGSLYTQYFGPGTRLTVL.

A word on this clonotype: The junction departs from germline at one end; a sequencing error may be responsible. The CDR3 spells CASSLRVPTDTEYF. In DNA form, the CDR3 reads TGTGCCAGCAGTTTAAGAGTCCCCACAGATACGGAGTATTTT. The chain is built from TRBV12-3 or TRBV12-4 and TRBJ2-3; D gene uncertain. This CDR3 contains 14 residues.

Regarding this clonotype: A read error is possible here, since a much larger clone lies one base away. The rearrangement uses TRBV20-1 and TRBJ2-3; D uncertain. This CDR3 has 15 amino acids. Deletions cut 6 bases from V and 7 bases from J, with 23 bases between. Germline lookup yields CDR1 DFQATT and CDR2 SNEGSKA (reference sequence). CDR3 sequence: CSAPHPGTRGYTQYF. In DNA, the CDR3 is TGCAGTGCCCCACATCCCGGCACTCGAGGATATACGCAGTATTTT.

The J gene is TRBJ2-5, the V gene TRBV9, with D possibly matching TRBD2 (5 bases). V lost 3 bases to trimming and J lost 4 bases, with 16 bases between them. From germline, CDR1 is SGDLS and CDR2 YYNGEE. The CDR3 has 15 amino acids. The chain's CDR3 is CASSARRGLGETQYF. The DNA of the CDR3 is TGTGCCAGCAGCGCCCGGAGAGGGCTGGGAGAGACCCAGTACTTC.

The CDR3 protein is CASSSGQLTLYNEQFF. As DNA, the CDR3 is TGTGCCAGCAGCTCGGGACAGCTAACACTGTACAATGAGCAGTTCTTC. V is TRBV7-2 and J is TRBJ2-1; 7 bases agree with TRBD1. V shed 4 bases, J shed 4 bases, and the junction held 10 bases outside the gene matches. Germline assignment: CDR1 SGHTA and CDR2 FQGNSA. The CDR3 is made up of 16 amino acids.

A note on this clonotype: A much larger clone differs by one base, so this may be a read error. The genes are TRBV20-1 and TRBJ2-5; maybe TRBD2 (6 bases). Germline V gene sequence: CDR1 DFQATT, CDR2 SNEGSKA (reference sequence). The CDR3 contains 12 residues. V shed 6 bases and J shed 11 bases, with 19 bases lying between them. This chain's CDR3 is CSARGLNNEQYF. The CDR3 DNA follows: TGCAGTGCCCGGGGACTTAACAATGAGCAGTACTTC.

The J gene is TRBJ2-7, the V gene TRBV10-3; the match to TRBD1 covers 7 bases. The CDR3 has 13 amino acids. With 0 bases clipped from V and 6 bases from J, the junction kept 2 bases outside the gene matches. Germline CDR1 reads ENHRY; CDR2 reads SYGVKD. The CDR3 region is CAISESRGPEQYF. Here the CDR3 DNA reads TGTGCCATCAGTGAGTCGAGGGGGCCCGAGCAGTACTTC.

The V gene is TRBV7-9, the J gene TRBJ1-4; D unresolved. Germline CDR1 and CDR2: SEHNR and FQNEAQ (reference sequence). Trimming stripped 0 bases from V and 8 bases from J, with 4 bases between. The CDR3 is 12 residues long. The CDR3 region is CASSLASEKLFF. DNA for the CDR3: TGTGCCAGCAGCTTAGCGTCAGAAAAACTGTTTTTT.

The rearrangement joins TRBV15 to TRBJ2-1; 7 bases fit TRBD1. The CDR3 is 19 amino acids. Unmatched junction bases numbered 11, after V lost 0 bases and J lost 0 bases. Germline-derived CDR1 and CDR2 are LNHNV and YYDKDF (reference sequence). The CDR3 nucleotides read TGTGCCACCAGCAGAGATCTGAGGGACAGTAATTTCTCCTACAATGAGCAGTTCTTC. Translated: CATSRDLRDSNFSYNEQFF.

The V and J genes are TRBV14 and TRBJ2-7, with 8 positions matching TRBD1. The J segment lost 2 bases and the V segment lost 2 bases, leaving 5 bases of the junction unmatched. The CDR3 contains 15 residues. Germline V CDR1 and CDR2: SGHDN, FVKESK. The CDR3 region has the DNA TGTGCCAGCAGCCAACCCGGGACAGGCACCTACGAGCAGTACTTC. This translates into CASSQPGTGTYEQYF.

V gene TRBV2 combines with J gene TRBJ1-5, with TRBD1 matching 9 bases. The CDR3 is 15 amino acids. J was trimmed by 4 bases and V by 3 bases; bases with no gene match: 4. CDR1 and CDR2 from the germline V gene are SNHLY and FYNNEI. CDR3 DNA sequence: TGTGCCAGCAGTGATGCGGGACAGGGTAATCAGCCCCAGCATTTT. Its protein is CASSDAGQGNQPQHF.